This T cell receptor beta chain was recorded in a study of shared clonotypes between healthy human individuals. Study-wide findings and caveats: Generation probabilities of non-shared clonotypes were lower (relative to those shared by all four donors). Sharing across a handful of donors was seen in 4% to 6.5% of naive CD4 clonotypes.

This clone was found once. The antigen is not known. CDR1 MNHNY and CDR2 SVGAGI come from the germline V gene (reference sequence). V lost 4 bases, J lost 4 bases, and 4 bases stayed unmatched. The CDR3 is 14 amino acids. Researchers partitioned CD4+ cells into CD45RA+ naive and CD45RA-negative memory subsets. Profiled with immunoSEQ multiplex PCR; TCRdb holds only in-frame clones, not every one. The repertoire holds some 500,000 clones, with approximately 95% as singletons. This chain uses TRBV6-6 with TRBJ1-5; TRBD1 matches at 7 bases. The sequencing sample was made of naive CD4+ T cells sorted from blood. The subset denotes: CD45RA+ positively selected. This sequence originates from a woman aged 30 to 39 in good health. Written as DNA, the CDR3 is TGTGCCAGCAGTTCCCGACAGGGAAATCAGCCCCAGCATTTT. Its translation: CASSSRQGNQPQHF.